The entry below describes one TCR beta chain. The method was immunoSEQ multiplex PCR; TCRdb's version includes in-frame clones alone and lacks a portion of them. The repertoire consists of hundreds of thousands of clones, with around 89% occurring once and the leading ten covering 0.95% to 1.1%. The sample originates from a study of blood T cell repertoires in COVID-19. Recruits, aged 18 to 89 years, lived in 20 to 30 US areas. Membership in each cohort depended on participant-reported clinical history. With 2 bases clipped from V and 7 bases from J, the junction kept 5 bases outside the gene matches. The length of the CDR3 is 15 residues. Germline V gene data show CDR1 as MNHNS and CDR2 as SASEGT.

This receptor was taken from a man aged 18 to 30 who had recovered from COVID-19. The sequenced sample consisted of PBMCs or T cells enriched from blood (not recorded which). V and J are TRBV6-1 and TRBJ2-1, with 10 bases lining up with TRBD2. In DNA form, the CDR3 reads TGTGCCAGCAGTGAAATTGGACTAGCGGAAAATGAGCAGTTCTTC. Translation gives CASSEIGLAENEQFF.